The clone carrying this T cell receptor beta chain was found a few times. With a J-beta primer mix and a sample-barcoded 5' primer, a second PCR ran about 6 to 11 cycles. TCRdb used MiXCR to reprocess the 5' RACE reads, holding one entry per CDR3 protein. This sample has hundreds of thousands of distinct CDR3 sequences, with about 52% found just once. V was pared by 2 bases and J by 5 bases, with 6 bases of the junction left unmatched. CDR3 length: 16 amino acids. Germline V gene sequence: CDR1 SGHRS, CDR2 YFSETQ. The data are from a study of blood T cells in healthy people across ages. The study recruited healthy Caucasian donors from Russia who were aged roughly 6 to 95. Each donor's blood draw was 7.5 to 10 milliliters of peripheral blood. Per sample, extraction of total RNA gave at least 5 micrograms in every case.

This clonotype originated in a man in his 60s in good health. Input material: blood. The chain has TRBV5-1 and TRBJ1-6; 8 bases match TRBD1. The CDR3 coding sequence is TGCGCCAGCAGCTTCTTACCAGGGGGCGATAATTCACCCCTCCACTTT. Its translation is CASSFLPGGDNSPLHF.